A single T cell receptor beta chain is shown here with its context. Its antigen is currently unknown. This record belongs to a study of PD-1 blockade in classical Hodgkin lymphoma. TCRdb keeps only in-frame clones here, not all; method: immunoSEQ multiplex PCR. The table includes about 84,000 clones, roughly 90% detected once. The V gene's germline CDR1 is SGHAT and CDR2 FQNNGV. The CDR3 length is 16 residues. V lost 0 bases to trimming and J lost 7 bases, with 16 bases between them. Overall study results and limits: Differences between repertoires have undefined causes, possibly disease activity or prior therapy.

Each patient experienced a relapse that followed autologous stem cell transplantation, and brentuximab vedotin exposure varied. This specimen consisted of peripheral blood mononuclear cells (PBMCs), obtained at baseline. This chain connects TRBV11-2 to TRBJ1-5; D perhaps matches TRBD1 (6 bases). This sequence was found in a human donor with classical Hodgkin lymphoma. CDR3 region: CASSLELQGWRQPQHF. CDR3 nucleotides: TGTGCCAGCAGCTTAGAGTTACAGGGTTGGCGGCAGCCCCAGCATTTT.